This TCR beta chain was recorded in a study of blood T cell repertoires in COVID-19. Per germline, CDR1 MDHEN and CDR2 SYDVKM. The CDR3 totals 13 residues. Trimming cost V 3 bases and J 10 bases; bases outside gene matches: 7. Clones were read by immunoSEQ multiplex PCR, and TCRdb kept only the in-frame ones, dropping some. The table lists around 160,000 clones, 80% to 85% of them singletons. Cohort assignment relied on participant-reported clinical history. The clonotype originates from a woman aged 45-59 years who had been exposed to COVID-19. The chain uses TRBV28 and TRBJ1-1; 8 nucleotides line up with TRBD1. Material for sequencing was PBMCs or T cells enriched from blood (not recorded which). The CDR3 DNA is TGTGCCAGCAGTTTCGGGGCAGGGGGCCTAGCTTTCTTT. Its protein is CASSFGAGGLAFF.